One and the same sample provided the 10 T cell receptor beta chains below, sequenced in a study of blood T cell repertoires in COVID-19. Libraries were prepared by immunoSEQ multiplex PCR; TCRdb keeps only in-frame clonotypes and omits some of them. The sample holds about 160,000 clones, about 77% seen once. The sequencing input was peripheral blood. The receptors were sampled from a woman of 80 years or more with acute or convalescent COVID-19.

This chain uses TRBV9 with TRBJ2-3, with D unclear. The V end was cut by 2 bases, the J end by 2 bases, with 9 bases between. In germline, CDR1 is SGDLS, CDR2 YYNGEE. The CDR3 sequence is 14 residues long. CDR3 in DNA: TGTGCCAGCAGCGTTCGCGGAGACACAGATACGCAGTATTTT. The encoded protein is CASSVRGDTDTQYF.

V gene TRBV5-1 combines with J gene TRBJ2-1; 14 bases align to TRBD2. Germline V lookup: CDR1 SGHRS, CDR2 YFSETQ. CDR3 length: 15 amino acids. Trimming at V came to 4 bases and at J to 6 bases, leaving 3 bases not matched to a gene. The CDR3 DNA is TGCGCCAGCAGCCCGACTAGCGGGAGGGCCAATGAGCAGTTCTTC. Its protein is CASSPTSGRANEQFF.

This clone was detected only a few times. The chain carries TRBV2 and TRBJ2-5, with D tentatively TRBD2 (5 bases). V lost 8 bases, J lost 9 bases, and 19 bases lay in between. Germline CDR1 reads SNHLY; CDR2 reads FYNNEI. CDR3 size: 13 residues. The chain's CDR3 is CASSTGRSRAQYF. CDR3 DNA: TGTGCCAGCTCCACCGGACGGTCGCGGGCCCAGTACTTC.

Only a few counts were recorded for this clone. The chain is built from TRBV7-2 and TRBJ1-3; D may be TRBD1 (6 bases). With 5 bases removed from V and 4 bases from J, the gap between germline ends came to 9 bases. CDR3 size: 13 residues. Germline V gene sequence: CDR1 SGHTA, CDR2 FQGNSA. The CDR3 loop is CASSQQGGNTIYF. The CDR3 DNA is TGTGCCAGCAGCCAACAGGGAGGAAACACCATATATTTT.

The rearrangement joins TRBV24-1 to TRBJ2-1; TRBD2 might be the D (7 bases). Germline assignment: CDR1 KGHDR and CDR2 SFDVKD. This CDR3 spans 16 amino acids. Trimming took 4 bases from V and 5 from J, leaving 17 bases between them. The CDR3 coding sequence is TGTGCCACCAGTGACACCAGGGGCGGGAGAAACAATGAGCAGTTCTTC. This codes for CATSDTRGGRNNEQFF.

The gene calls are TRBV11-2 and TRBJ2-5; a possible D gene is TRBD2 (5 bases). CDR1 and CDR2 from the germline V gene are SGHAT and FQNNGV. The V and J ends lost 1 base and 4 bases respectively, with 13 bases between them. This CDR3 is 15 amino acids long. The CDR3: CASSLVAEGGETQYF. The CDR3 DNA sequence: TGTGCCAGCAGCTTAGTCGCAGAGGGTGGAGAGACCCAGTACTTC.

The chain is built from TRBV3-1 (or the pseudogene TRBV3-2) and TRBJ1-2; D is possibly TRBD1 (6 bases). The CDR3 extends over 15 amino acids. Germline lookup yields CDR1 LGHDT and CDR2 YNNKEL (reference sequence). Trimming shortened V by 4 bases and J by 5 bases, and 17 bases separated the two germline ends. Here the CDR3 DNA reads TGTGCCAGCAGCCTGTCTCCGGGACATCCGTATGGCTACACCTTC. It yields the protein CASSLSPGHPYGYTF.

The J gene is TRBJ1-6, the V gene TRBV7-2; TRBD1 is a possible D gene (6 bases). The V end lost 7 bases, the J end lost 11 bases, and 18 bases lay between the germline ends. This CDR3 region has 14 residues. Germline CDR1 SGHTA, CDR2 FQGNSA. The DNA for the CDR3 is TGTGCCAGCAAAGGGGCTGCTAGGGGGACACCCCTCCACTTT. Residues: CASKGAARGTPLHF.

The gene calls are TRBV28 and TRBJ2-3, with 8 nucleotides matching TRBD2. V lost 4 bases and J lost 4; bases outside the gene matches: 10. Per the germline V gene, CDR1 is MDHEN and CDR2 is SYDVKM. This CDR3 has 16 amino acids. CDR3 in amino acids: CASSSPLSGSSDTQYF. Here the CDR3 DNA reads TGTGCCAGCAGTTCACCCCTCAGCGGGAGTTCAGATACGCAGTATTTT.

This chain connects TRBV29-1 to TRBJ2-5; 8 bases line up with TRBD2. Trimming removed 6 bases from V and 5 bases from J; junction bases left unmatched: 11. Germline values: CDR1 SQVTM, CDR2 ANQGSEA. The CDR3 runs to 14 residues. The CDR3, as DNA: TGCAGCGTCCCCACTGGCGGGAGGAGCGAGACCCAGTACTTC. It codes for CSVPTGGRSETQYF.